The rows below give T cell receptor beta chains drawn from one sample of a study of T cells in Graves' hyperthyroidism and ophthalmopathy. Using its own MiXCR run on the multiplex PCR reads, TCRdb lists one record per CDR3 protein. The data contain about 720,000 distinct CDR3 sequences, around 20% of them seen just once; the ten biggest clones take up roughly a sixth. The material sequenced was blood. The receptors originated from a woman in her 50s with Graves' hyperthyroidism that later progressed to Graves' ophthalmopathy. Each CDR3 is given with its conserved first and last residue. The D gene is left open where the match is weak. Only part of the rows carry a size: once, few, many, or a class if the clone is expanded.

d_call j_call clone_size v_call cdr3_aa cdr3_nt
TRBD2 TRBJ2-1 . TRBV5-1 CASRPGGLRGYEQFF TGCGCCAGCAGACCGGGGGGGCTTCGGGGCTATGAGCAGTTCTTC
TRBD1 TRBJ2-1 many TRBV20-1 CSFYRDSNNEQFF TGCAGTTTTTACCGGGACAGCAACAATGAGCAGTTCTTC
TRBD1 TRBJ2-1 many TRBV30 CAWSGTGGLEQFF TGTGCCTGGAGTGGGACAGGGGGGTTGGAGCAGTTCTTC
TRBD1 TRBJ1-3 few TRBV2 CASSTDRGHGNTIYF TGTGCCAGCAGTACTGACAGGGGGCATGGAAACACCATATATTTT
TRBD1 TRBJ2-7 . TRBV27 CASSLTGTGPEQYF TGTGCCAGCAGTTTAACGGGGACAGGGCCCGAGCAGTACTTC
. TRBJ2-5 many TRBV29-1 CSVDGGHQETQYF TGCAGCGTTGATGGGGGGCACCAAGAGACCCAGTACTTC
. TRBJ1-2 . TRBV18 CASSPSSGAQINNYGYTF TGTGCCAGCTCACCAAGTTCGGGGGCGCAGATTAATAACTATGGCTACACCTTC
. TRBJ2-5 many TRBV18 CASSPVVETQYF TGTGCCAGCTCACCAGTGGTAGAGACCCAGTACTTC
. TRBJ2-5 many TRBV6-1 CASRLRGGGETQYF TGTGCCAGCAGGCTCAGGGGTGGGGGAGAGACCCAGTACTTC
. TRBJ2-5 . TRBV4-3 CASSLDPRPSQGETQYF TGCGCCAGCAGCCTAGACCCCCGACCAAGTCAAGGAGAGACCCAGTACTTC